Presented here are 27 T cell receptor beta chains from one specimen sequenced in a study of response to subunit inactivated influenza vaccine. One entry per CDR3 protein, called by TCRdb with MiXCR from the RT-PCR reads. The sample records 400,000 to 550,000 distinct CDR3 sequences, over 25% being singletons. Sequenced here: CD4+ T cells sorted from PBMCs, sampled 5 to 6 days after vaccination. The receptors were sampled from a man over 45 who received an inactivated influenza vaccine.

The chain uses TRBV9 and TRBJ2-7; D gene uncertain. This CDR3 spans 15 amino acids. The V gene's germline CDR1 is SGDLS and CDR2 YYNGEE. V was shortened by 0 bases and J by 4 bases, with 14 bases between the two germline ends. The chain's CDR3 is CASSVEGGVTYEQYF. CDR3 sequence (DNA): TGTGCCAGCAGCGTAGAGGGCGGAGTGACTTACGAGCAGTACTTC.

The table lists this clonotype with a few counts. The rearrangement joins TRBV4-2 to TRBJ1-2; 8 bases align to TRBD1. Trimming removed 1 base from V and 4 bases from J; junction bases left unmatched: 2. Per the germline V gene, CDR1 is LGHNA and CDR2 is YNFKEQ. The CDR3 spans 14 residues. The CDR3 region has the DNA TGTGCCAGCAGCCAAGTTGGGACAGGCTATGGCTACACCTTC. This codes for CASSQVGTGYGYTF.

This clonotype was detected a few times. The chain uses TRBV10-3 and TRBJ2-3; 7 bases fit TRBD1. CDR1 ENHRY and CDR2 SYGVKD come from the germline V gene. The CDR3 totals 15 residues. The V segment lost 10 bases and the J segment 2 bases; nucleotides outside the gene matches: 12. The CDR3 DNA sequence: TGTGCCACGAGACAGGGTACTCTCCCCACAGATACGCAGTATTTT. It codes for CATRQGTLPTDTQYF.

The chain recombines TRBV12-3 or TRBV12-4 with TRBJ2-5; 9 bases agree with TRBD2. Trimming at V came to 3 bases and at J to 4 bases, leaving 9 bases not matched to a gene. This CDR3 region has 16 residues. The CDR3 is CASSFSGRGGSETQYF. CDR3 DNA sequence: TGTGCCAGCAGTTTTTCAGGGCGGGGGGGCTCAGAGACCCAGTACTTC.

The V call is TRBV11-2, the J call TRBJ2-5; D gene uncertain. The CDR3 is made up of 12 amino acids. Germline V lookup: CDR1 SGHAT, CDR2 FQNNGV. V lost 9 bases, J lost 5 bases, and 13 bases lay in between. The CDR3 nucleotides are TGTGCCAGGAGGCAGGTGGGGGAGACCCAGTACTTC. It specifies CARRQVGETQYF.

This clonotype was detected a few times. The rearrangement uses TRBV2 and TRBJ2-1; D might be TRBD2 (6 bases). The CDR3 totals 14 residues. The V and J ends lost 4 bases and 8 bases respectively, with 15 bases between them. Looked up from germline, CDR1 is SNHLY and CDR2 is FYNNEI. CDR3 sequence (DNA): TGTGCCAGCAGTGTGTATGGGGGAGGCGATGAGCAGTTCTTC. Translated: CASSVYGGGDEQFF.

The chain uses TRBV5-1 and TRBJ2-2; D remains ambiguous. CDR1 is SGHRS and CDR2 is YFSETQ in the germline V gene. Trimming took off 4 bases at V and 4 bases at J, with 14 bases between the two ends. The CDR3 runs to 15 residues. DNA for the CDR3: TGCGCCAGCAGCCCTTTGATAGTCAGCACCGGGGAGCTGTTTTTT. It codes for CASSPLIVSTGELFF.

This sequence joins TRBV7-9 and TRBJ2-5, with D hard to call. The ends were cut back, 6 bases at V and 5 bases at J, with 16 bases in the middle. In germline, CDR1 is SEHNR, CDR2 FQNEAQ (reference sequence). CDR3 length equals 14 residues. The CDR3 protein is CASSRDITRETQYF. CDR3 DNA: TGTGCCAGCAGTCGCGACATCACACGGGAGACCCAGTACTTC.

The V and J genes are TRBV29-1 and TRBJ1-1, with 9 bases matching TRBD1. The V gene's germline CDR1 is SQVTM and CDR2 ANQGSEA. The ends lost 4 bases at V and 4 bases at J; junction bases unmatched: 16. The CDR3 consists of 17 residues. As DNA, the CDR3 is TGCAGCGTTGTTAGGGGACAGGGTAATATAGCAGGCACTGAAGCTTTCTTT. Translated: CSVVRGQGNIAGTEAFF.

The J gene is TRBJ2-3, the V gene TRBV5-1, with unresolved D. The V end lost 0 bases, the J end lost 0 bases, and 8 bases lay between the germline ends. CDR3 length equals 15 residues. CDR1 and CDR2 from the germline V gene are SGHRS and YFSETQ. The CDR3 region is CASSLGMGSTDTQYF. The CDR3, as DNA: TGCGCCAGCAGCTTGGGGATGGGAAGCACAGATACGCAGTATTTT.

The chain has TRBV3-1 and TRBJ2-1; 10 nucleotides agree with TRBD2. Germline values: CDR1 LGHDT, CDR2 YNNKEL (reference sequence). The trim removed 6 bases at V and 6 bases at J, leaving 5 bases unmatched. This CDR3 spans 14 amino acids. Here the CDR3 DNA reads TGTGCCAGCAGGCCCACTAGCGGGGTCAATGAGCAGTTCTTC. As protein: CASRPTSGVNEQFF.

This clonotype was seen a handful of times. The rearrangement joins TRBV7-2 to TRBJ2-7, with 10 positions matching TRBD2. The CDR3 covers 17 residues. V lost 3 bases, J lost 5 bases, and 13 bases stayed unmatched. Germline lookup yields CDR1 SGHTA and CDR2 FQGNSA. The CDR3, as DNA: TGTGCCAGCAGCTTCACTAGGGGAGCGGGAGGGCGCGACGAGCAGTACTTC. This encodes CASSFTRGAGGRDEQYF.

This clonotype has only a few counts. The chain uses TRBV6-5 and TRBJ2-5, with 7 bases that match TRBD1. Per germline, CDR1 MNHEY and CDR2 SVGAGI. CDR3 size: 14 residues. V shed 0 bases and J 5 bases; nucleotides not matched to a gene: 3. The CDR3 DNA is TGTGCCAGCAGTTACTCAACAGGGGTGGAGACCCAGTACTTC. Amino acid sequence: CASSYSTGVETQYF.

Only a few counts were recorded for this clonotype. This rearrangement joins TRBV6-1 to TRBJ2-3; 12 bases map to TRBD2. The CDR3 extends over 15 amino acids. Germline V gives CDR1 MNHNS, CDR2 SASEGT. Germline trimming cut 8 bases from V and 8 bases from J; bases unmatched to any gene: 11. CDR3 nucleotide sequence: TGTGCCAGCGCAAGACTAGCGGGGGACAGGGGTACGCAGTATTTT. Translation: CASARLAGDRGTQYF.

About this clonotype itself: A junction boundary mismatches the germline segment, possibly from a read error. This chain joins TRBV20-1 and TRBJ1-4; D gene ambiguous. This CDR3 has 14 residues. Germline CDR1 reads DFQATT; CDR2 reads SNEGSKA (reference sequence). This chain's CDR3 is CSARDKRTSEKLFF. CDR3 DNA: TGCAGTGCTAGAGATAAAAGGACTAGTGAAAAACTGTTTTTT.

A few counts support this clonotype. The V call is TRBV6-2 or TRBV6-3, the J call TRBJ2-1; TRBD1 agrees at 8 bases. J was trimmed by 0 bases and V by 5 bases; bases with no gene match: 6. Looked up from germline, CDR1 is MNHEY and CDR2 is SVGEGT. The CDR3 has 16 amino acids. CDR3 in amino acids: CASSPWTGSSYNEQFF. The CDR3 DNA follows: TGTGCCAGCAGTCCTTGGACAGGGAGCTCCTACAATGAGCAGTTCTTC.

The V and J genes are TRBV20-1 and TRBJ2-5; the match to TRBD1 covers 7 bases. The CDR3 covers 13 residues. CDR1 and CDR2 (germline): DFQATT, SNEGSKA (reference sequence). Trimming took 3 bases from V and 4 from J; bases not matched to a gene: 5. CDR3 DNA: TGCAGTGCTAGTGAGGGGGCTGGAGAGACCCAGTACTTC. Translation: CSASEGAGETQYF.

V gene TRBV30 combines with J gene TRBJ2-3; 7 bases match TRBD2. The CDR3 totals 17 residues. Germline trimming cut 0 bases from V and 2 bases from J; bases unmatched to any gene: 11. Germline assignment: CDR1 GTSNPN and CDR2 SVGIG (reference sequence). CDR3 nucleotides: TGTGCCTGGAGTGTAGGGGACTACCCTACTTTCACAGATACGCAGTATTTT. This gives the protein CAWSVGDYPTFTDTQYF.

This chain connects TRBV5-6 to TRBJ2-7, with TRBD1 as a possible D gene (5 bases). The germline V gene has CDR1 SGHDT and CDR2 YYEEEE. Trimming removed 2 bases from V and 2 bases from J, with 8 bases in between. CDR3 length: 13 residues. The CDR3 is CASSLPDTYEQYF. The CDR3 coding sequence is TGTGCCAGCAGCTTACCGGACACCTACGAGCAGTACTTC.

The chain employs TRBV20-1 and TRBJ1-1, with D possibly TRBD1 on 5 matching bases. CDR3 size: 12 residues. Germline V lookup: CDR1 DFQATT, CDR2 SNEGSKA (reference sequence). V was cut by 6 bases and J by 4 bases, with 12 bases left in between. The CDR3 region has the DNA TGCAGTGCGAGGCAGGGATTCACTGAAGCTTTCTTT. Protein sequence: CSARQGFTEAFF.

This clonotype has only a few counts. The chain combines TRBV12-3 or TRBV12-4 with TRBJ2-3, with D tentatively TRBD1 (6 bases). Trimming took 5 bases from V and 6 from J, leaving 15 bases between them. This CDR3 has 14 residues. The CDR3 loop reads CASSETGPRDTQYF. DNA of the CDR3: TGTGCCAGCAGTGAGACAGGCCCTCGGGATACGCAGTATTTT.

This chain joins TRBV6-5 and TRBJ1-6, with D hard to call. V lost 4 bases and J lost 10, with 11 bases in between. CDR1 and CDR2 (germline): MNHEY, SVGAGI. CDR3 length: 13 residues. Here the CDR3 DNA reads TGTGCCAGCAGTTCCGCACGAAGCTCACCCCTCCACTTT. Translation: CASSSARSSPLHF.

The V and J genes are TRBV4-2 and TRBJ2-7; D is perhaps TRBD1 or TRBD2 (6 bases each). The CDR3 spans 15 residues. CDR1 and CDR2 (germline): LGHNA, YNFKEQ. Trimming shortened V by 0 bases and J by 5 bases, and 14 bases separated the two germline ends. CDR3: CASSQDWRGVNEQYF. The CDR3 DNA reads TGTGCCAGCAGCCAAGATTGGAGGGGGGTCAACGAGCAGTACTTC.

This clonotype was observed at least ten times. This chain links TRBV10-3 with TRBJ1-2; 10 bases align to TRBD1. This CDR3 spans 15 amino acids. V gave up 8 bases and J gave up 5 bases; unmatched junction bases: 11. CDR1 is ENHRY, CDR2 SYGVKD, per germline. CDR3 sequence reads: CAIVKDRGSGYGYTF. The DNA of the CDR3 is TGTGCCATCGTAAAGGACAGGGGGTCTGGGTATGGCTACACCTTC.

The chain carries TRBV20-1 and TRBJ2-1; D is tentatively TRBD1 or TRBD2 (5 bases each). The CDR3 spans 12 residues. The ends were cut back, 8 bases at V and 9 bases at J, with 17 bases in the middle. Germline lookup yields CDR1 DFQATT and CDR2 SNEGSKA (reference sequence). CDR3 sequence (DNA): TGCAGTCAAAAAGGGACGATGAGTGAGCAGTTCTTC. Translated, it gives CSQKGTMSEQFF.

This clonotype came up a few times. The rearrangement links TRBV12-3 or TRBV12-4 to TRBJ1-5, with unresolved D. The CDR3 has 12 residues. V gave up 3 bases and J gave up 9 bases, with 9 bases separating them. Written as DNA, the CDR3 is TGTGCCAGCAGTTTCCCCAGTGGGCCCCAGCATTTT. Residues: CASSFPSGPQHF.

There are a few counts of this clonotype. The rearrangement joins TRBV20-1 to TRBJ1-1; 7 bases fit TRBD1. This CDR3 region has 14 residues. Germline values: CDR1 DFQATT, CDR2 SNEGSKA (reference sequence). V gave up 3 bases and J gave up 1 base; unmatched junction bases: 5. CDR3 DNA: TGCAGTGCTAGGAGGGGGCAGGGGAACACTGAAGCTTTCTTT. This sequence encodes CSARRGQGNTEAFF.